These 18 T cell receptor beta chains were all obtained from the same sample, sequenced in a study of T-cell memory formation after mild COVID-19. TCRdb re-derived calls from the 5' RACE reads in MiXCR, one entry per CDR3 protein. The profile shows fewer than 350,000 distinct CDR3 sequences, 13% to 15% of them singletons. Material: PBMCs or a T cell subset sorted from them (not recorded which). These TCRs come from a man aged 18 to 35 who had mild COVID-19 (a few samples of this study predate the infection). Cell type and time point are not known.

There are a few counts of this clonotype. This chain connects TRBV18 to TRBJ2-1, with 11 bases lining up with TRBD2. The CDR3 is made up of 17 amino acids. CDR1 is KGHSH and CDR2 is LQKENI in the germline V gene. The V gene end was trimmed by 1 base and the J gene end by 13 bases; junction bases not matched to a gene: 15. CDR3 residues: CASSPLYAATSGGYQFF. CDR3 DNA sequence: TGTGCCAGCTCACCACTATACGCGGCTACTAGCGGGGGATATCAGTTCTTC.

The chain couples TRBV29-1 to TRBJ2-3, with 7 bases identical to TRBD1. The germline V gene has CDR1 SQVTM and CDR2 ANQGSEA. Trimming removed 6 bases from V and 3 bases from J; junction bases left unmatched: 6. This CDR3 contains 13 residues. CDR3 sequence (DNA): TGCAGCGTGGGAAGACAGGGTACAGATACGCAGTATTTT. Translation: CSVGRQGTDTQYF.

The chain couples TRBV5-1 to TRBJ1-6; 7 nucleotides match TRBD1. This CDR3 spans 16 amino acids. Germline CDR1 and CDR2: SGHRS and YFSETQ. Trimming took 0 bases from V and 2 from J; bases not matched to a gene: 2. CDR3 DNA: TGCGCCAGCAGCTTGGGCAGGGGGGCCTATAATTCACCCCTCCACTTT. It encodes CASSLGRGAYNSPLHF. The whole variable domain, remainder taken from reference TRBV5-1 and TRBJ1-6, is KAGVTQTPRYLIKTRGQQVTLSCSPISGHRSVSWYQQTPGQGLQFLFEYFSETQRNKGNFPGRFSGRQFSNSRSEMNVSTLELGDSALYLCASSLGRGAYNSPLHFGNGTRLTVT.

This clonotype was detected a few times. The rearrangement links TRBV6-2 or TRBV6-3 to TRBJ2-5; D may be TRBD1 (5 bases). CDR3 size: 13 residues. V dropped 10 bases and J dropped 3 bases, with 15 bases sitting between them. Per the germline V gene, CDR1 is MNHEY and CDR2 is SVGEGT. This CDR3 is CATSLTVEETQYF. In DNA, the CDR3 is TGTGCCACGTCGCTGACAGTTGAAGAGACCCAGTACTTC.

The chain is built from TRBV9 and TRBJ1-2; D gene unclear. The germline V gene encodes CDR1 SGDLS and CDR2 YYNGEE. The V end lost 0 bases, the J end lost 7 bases, and 13 bases lay between the germline ends. There are 14 residues in the CDR3. The CDR3 region has the DNA TGTGCCAGCAGCGTAGCGGAGTGGGCAGGTGGCTACACCTTC. Translation: CASSVAEWAGGYTF.

The V gene is TRBV18, the J gene TRBJ2-5; 10 nucleotides line up with TRBD1. V gave up 2 bases and J gave up 1 base; unmatched junction bases: 1. This CDR3 is 15 amino acids long. From germline, CDR1 is KGHSH and CDR2 LQKENI. CDR3 protein: CASSPRDRGQETQYF. CDR3 DNA: TGTGCCAGCTCACCAAGGGACAGGGGCCAAGAGACCCAGTACTTC.

This clonotype turned up a few times. The chain is built from TRBV12-3 or TRBV12-4 and TRBJ2-7; 8 nucleotides agree with TRBD1. There are 14 residues in the CDR3. The V and J ends lost 5 bases and 3 bases, in that order; junction bases with no gene match: 6. The CDR3 nucleotides read TGTGCCAGCAGTCAGGCTGGACAGGGCTACGAGCAGTACTTC. This codes for CASSQAGQGYEQYF.

This clonotype was observed many times. The gene calls are TRBV5-4 and TRBJ2-4; D possibly matches TRBD1 or TRBD2 (5 bases each). V was trimmed by 1 base and J by 4 bases, leaving 12 bases between them. The CDR3 consists of 15 residues. CDR1 and CDR2 (germline): SGHNT, YYREEE (reference sequence). DNA of the CDR3: TGTGCCAGCAGCTTGAGAGGGGATGGGAAAAACATTCAGTACTTC. Protein: CASSLRGDGKNIQYF.

This sequence joins TRBV7-6 and TRBJ2-6; D is undetermined. There are 14 residues in the CDR3. Germline CDR1 is SGHVS and CDR2 is FNYEAQ. Between the trimmed V and J ends, which lost 5 bases and 4 bases, there was a span of 9 bases. CDR3 coding DNA: TGTGCCAGCAGCCAGGAGACCGGGGCCAACGTCCTGACTTTC. This codes for CASSQETGANVLTF.

CDR3 sequence: CASSVETDTQYF. The DNA for the CDR3 is TGTGCCAGCAGCGTCGAGACAGATACGCAGTATTTT. The chain recombines TRBV5-4 with TRBJ2-3; D ambiguous. CDR1 is SGHNT and CDR2 is YYREEE in the germline V gene (reference sequence). V lost 4 bases to trimming and J lost 3 bases, with 6 bases between them. This CDR3 comprises 12 residues.

This clonotype was seen a handful of times. The chain links TRBV4-3 to TRBJ1-4; TRBD1 agrees at 9 bases. Per germline, CDR1 LGHNA and CDR2 YSLEER. Trimming at V came to 3 bases and at J to 8 bases, leaving 4 bases not matched to a gene. The CDR3 extends over 14 amino acids. The CDR3 nucleotides read TGCGCCAGCAGCCAGGGACAGGGCTACGAAAAACTGTTTTTT. It yields the protein CASSQGQGYEKLFF.

The CDR3 sequence: CASRPDRGTEAFF. CDR3 nucleotides: TGTGCCAGCAGACCTGACAGGGGCACTGAAGCTTTCTTT. The rearrangement joins TRBV6-5 to TRBJ1-1, with 8 bases matching TRBD1. The CDR3 contains 13 residues. Looked up from germline, CDR1 is MNHEY and CDR2 is SVGAGI. Trimming cost V 6 bases and J 4 bases; bases outside gene matches: 4.

The CDR3 sequence is CASSFIGLEVNTGELFF. The CDR3 region has the DNA TGTGCCAGCAGTTTTATAGGACTGGAAGTGAACACCGGGGAGCTGTTTTTT. The chain combines TRBV12-3 or TRBV12-4 with TRBJ2-2; TRBD2 might be the D (5 bases). The CDR3 has 17 residues. The germline V and J ends were trimmed by 3 bases and 1 base, with 15 bases remaining between them.

This clonotype was seen only a few times. The chain joins TRBV29-1 to TRBJ1-6, with D maybe TRBD1 (6 bases). This CDR3 region has 13 residues. Germline V gene data show CDR1 as SQVTM and CDR2 as ANQGSEA. Trimming took 2 bases from V and 10 from J, leaving 12 bases between them. The CDR3 here is CSVELDSKSPLHF. In DNA form, the CDR3 reads TGCAGCGTTGAATTGGACAGTAAGTCACCCCTCCACTTT.

A few counts support this clonotype. This chain joins TRBV7-2 and TRBJ1-6; possibly TRBD1 for D (6 bases). Deletions cut 0 bases from V and 9 bases from J, with 6 bases between. This CDR3 comprises 13 residues. Germline-derived CDR1 and CDR2 are SGHTA and FQGNSA. This CDR3 reads CASSLAGGSPLHF. CDR3 DNA sequence: TGTGCCAGCAGCTTAGCAGGGGGTTCACCCCTCCACTTT. Full variable domain (missing parts from reference TRBV7-2 and TRBJ1-6): GAGVSQSPSNKVTEKGKDVELRCDPISGHTALYWYRQSLGQGLEFLIYFQGNSAPDKSGLPSDRFSAERTGGSVSTLTIQRTQQEDSAVYLCASSLAGGSPLHFGNGTRLTVT.

This clonotype was counted a few times. The chain carries TRBV4-3 and TRBJ2-7; D might be TRBD1 or TRBD2, each matching 5 bases. The CDR3 is 15 amino acids. Germline CDR1 and CDR2: LGHNA and YSLEER. V lost 0 bases to trimming and J lost 0 bases, with 9 bases between them. The CDR3, as DNA: TGCGCCAGCAGCCAAGATGGGGACCCCTCCTACGAGCAGTACTTC. It codes for CASSQDGDPSYEQYF.

This clonotype showed up just a few times. The V gene is TRBV12-3 or TRBV12-4, the J gene TRBJ1-3, with D possibly matching TRBD1 (5 bases). This CDR3 region has 16 residues. Trimming left V 2 bases short and J 0 bases short, with 11 bases between. The CDR3 DNA sequence: TGTGCCAGCAGTTTAAGAGGGGCCGGCTCTGGAAACACCATATATTTT. Its protein is CASSLRGAGSGNTIYF.

The rearrangement uses TRBV12-3 or TRBV12-4 and TRBJ2-7; 9 bases fit TRBD1. This CDR3 has 15 residues. V trimming: 6 bases; J trimming: 6 bases; junction bases outside the gene matches: 12. CDR3 in amino acids: CASSGAGQGTREQYF. The CDR3 DNA reads TGTGCCAGCAGCGGAGCGGGACAGGGTACGCGCGAGCAGTACTTC.